This TCR beta chain was captured in a study of blood T cell repertoires in COVID-19. Produced via immunoSEQ multiplex PCR; TCRdb's table is partial and in-frame only. The profile shows around 62,000 clones, approximately 85% of them singletons. The CDR3 extends over 14 amino acids. V lost 4 bases to trimming and J lost 7 bases; unmatched junction nucleotides: 6. The germline V gene has CDR1 SGHRS and CDR2 YFSETQ. The chain is built from TRBV5-1 and TRBJ2-3, with 10 nucleotides matching TRBD2. The specimen sequenced was peripheral blood. This receptor was identified in a man aged 45-60 years with acute or convalescent COVID-19. The CDR3 spells CASSMTSGPNTQYF. CDR3 nucleotide sequence: TGCGCCAGCAGCATGACTAGCGGGCCCAATACGCAGTATTTT.